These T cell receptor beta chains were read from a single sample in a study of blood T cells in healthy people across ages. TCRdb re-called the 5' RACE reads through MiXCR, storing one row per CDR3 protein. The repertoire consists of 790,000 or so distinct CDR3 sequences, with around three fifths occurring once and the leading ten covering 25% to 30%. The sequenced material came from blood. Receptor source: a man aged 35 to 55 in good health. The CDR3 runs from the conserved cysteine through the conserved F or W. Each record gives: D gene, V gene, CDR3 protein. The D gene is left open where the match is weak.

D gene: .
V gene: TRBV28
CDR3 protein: CASRMTPVEETQYF

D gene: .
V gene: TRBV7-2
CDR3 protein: CASSLSPRLAGTDTQYF

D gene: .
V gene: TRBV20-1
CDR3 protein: CSAPPTGSGANVLTF

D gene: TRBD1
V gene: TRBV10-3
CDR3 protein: CAISTATGGRTDTQYF

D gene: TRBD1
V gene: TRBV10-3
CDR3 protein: CAISDGTGSNSPLHF

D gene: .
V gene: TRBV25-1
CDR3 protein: CASSDTFIETQYF

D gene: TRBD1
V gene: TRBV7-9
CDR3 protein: CASSLVGTGEAFF

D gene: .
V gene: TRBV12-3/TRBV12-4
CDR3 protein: CASSPITGRYGYTF

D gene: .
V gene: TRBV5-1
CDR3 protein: CASSFPWSGDNEQFF

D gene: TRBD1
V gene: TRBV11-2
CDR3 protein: CASSLGGQGRAKNIQYF

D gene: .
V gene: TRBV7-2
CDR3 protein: CASRWAGESDTQYF

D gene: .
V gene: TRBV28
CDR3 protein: CASRFNTVPTYEQYF

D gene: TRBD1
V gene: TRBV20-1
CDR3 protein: CSAEPRDRIQETQYF

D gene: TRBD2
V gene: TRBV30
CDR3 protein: CAWQGTSGQGQFF

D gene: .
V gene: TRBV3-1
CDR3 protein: CASSRRVGRINEKLFF

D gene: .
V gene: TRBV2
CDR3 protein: CASSEAGRGTGNTIYF

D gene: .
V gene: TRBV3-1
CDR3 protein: CASSRSGSGANVLTF

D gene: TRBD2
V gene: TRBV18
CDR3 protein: CASSPRLAGEPYEQYF

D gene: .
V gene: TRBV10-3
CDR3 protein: CAITSTDSYGYTF

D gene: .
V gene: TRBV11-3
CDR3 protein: CASSLDGGPYGYTF

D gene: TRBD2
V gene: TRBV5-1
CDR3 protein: CASRLRLAGDEQYF

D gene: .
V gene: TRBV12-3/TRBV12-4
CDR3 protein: CASSLADLVMNTEAFF

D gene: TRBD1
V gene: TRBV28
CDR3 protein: CASGSGQGNQPQHF

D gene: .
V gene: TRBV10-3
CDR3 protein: CAVEGGAGGYTF

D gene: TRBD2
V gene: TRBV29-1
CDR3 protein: CSVGLLAGYEQYF

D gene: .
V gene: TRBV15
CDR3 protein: CATSRVIEQYF

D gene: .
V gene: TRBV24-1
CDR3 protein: CATSDPLVDEQFF

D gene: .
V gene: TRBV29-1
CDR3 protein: CSVLGNEQFF

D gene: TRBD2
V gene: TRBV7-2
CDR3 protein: CASSPPGRGNEQYF

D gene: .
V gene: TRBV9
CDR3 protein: CASSLGRDASTDTQYF

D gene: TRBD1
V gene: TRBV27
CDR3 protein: CASSLTGTGVTHEQFF

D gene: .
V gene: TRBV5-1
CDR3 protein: CASSTGIGRTDTQYF

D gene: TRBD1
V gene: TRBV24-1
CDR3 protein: CATSDSQIKQGKYTF

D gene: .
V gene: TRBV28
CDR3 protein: CASSFRSSGNTIYF

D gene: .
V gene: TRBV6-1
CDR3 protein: CASSEAGGGRLNEQFF

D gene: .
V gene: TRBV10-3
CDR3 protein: CAIRRLRDNEQFF

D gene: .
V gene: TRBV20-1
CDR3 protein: CSANSIGPNYEQYF

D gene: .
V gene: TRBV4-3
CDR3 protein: CASSQVDRYNEQFF

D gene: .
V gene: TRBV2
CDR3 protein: CASTRNRVGANVLTF

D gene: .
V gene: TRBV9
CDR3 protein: CASSARYGYTF

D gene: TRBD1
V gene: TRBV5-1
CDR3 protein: CASSDKDRAGANVLTF

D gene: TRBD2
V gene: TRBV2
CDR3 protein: CASSSLAGGSNEQFF

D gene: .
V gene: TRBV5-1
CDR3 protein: CASSGRTTVGEAFF

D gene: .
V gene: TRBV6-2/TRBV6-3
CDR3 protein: CASSYSDRGNEQFF

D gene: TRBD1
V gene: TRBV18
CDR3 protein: CASSPRDRGFYGYTF

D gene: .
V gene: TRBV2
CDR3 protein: CASRLTTNEQYF

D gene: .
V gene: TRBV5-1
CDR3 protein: CASSLPGMNTEAFF

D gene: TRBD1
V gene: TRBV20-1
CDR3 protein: CSAREMGQGKETQYF

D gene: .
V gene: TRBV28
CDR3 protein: CASRPSGSRWGVSYNEQFF

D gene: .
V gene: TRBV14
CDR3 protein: CASSQAFGVGNTGELFF

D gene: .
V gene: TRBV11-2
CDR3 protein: CASSLDPASYTDTQYF